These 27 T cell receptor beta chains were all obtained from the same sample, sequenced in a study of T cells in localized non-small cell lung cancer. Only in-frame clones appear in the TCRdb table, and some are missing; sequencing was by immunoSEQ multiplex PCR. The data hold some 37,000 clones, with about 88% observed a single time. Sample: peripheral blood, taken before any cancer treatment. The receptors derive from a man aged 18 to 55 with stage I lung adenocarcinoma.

The CDR3 nucleotides read TGTGCCAGCAGCGTAGGGGGGACAGGAAGAGGGGAAAAACTGTTTTTT. Translation gives CASSVGGTGRGEKLFF. The gene calls are TRBV9 and TRBJ1-4, with 8 positions matching TRBD1. V lost 0 bases and J lost 8; bases outside the gene matches: 9. The CDR3 length is 16 residues. CDR1 is SGDLS and CDR2 is YYNGEE in the germline V gene.

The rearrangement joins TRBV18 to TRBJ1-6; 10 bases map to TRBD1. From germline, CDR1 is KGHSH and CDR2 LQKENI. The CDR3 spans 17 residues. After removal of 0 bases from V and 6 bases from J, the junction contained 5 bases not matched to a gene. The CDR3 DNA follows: TGTGCCAGCTCACCACCCCGGGACAGGGGCGTTAATTCACCCCTCCACTTT. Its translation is CASSPPRDRGVNSPLHF.

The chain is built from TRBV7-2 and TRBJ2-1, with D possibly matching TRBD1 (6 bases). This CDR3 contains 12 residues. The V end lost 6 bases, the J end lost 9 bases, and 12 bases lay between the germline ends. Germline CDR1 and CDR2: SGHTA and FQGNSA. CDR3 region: CASRPTGPEQFF. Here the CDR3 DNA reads TGTGCCAGCAGGCCGACAGGACCTGAGCAGTTCTTC.

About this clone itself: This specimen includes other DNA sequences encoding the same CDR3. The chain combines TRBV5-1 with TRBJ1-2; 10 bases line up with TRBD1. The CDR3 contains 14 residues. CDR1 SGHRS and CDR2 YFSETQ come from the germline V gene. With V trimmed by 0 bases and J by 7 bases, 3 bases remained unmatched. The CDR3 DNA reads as TGCGCCAGCAGCTTGGGACAGGGGGCGGGTGGCTACACCTTC. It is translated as CASSLGQGAGGYTF.

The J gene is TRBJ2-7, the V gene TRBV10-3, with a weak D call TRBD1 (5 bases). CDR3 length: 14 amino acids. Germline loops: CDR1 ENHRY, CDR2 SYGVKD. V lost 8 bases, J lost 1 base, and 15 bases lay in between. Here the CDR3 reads CAIGVQGQSYEQYF. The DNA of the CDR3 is TGTGCCATCGGAGTGCAGGGCCAATCCTACGAGCAGTACTTC.

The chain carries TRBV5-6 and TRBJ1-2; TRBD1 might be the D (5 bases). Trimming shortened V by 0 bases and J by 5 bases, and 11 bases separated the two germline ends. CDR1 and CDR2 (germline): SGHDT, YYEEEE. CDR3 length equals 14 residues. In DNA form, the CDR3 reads TGTGCCAGCAGCTTGGTTCAGGGAAAGTATGGCTACACCTTC. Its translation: CASSLVQGKYGYTF.

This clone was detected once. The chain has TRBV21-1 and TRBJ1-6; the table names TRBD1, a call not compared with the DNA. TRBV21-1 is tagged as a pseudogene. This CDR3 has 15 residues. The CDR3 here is CASRNRDSGNSPLHF. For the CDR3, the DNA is TGTGCCAGCAGAAACCGGGACAGCGGAAATTCACCCCTCCACTTT.

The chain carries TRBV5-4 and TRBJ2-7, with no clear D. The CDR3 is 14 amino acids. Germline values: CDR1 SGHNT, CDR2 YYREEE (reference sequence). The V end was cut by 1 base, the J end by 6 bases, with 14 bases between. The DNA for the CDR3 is TGTGCCAGCAGCTTGCTATCGGGCGTTGGCGAGCAGTACTTC. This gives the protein CASSLLSGVGEQYF.

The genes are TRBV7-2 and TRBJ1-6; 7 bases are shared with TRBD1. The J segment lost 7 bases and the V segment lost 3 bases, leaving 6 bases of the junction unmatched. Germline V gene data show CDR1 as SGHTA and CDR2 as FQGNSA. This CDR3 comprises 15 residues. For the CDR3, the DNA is TGTGCCAGCAGCTTCGACAGGGTTGGAAATTCACCCCTCCACTTT. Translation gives CASSFDRVGNSPLHF.

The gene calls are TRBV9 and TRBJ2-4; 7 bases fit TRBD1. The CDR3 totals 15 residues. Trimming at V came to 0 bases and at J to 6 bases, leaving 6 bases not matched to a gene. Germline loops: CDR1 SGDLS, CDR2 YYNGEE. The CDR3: CASSVGGGGLNIQYF. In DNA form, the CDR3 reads TGTGCCAGCAGCGTAGGAGGGGGCGGGTTAAACATTCAGTACTTC.

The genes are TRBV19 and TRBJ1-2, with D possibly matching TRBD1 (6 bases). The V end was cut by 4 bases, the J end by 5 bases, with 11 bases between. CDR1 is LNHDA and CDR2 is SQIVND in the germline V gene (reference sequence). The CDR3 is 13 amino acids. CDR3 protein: CASSRYREYGYTF. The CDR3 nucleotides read TGTGCCAGTAGTAGGTACAGGGAGTATGGCTACACCTTC.

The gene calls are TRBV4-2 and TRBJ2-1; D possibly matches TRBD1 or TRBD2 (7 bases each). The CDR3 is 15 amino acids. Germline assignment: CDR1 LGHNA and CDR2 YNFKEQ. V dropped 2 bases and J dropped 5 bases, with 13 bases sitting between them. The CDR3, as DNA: TGTGCCAGCAGCCAATGGCCAGGGGGGGACAATGAGCAGTTCTTC. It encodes CASSQWPGGDNEQFF.

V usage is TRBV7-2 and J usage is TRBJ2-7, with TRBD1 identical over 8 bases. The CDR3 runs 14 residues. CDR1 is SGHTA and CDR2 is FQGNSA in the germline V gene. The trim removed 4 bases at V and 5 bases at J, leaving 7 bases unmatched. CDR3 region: CASSSGQGRHEQYF. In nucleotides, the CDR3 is TGTGCCAGCAGCTCCGGACAGGGAAGGCACGAGCAGTACTTC.

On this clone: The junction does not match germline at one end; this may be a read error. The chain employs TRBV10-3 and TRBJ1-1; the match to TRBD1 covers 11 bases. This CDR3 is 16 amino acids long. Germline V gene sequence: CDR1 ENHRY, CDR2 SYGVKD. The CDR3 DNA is TGTGCCATCAGTGCCTTGGACAGGGGGCAAAACAATGAAGCTTTCTTT. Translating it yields CAISALDRGQNNEAFF.

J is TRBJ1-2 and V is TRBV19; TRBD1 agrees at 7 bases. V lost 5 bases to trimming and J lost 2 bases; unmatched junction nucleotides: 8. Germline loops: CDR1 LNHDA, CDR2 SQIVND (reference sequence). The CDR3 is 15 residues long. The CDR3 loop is CASSGQGQLNYGYTF. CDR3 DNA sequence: TGTGCCAGTAGTGGGCAGGGACAGCTGAACTATGGCTACACCTTC.

In nucleotides, the CDR3 is TGTGCCAGCAGTACAGCGGATGAAAAACTGTTTTTT. As protein: CASSTADEKLFF. The chain is built from TRBV28 and TRBJ1-4; D remains ambiguous. This CDR3 has 12 amino acids. Deletions cut 5 bases from V and 6 bases from J, with 7 bases between. Germline V gene lookup returns CDR1 MDHEN and CDR2 SYDVKM. Full variable domain (remainder filled in from reference TRBV28 and TRBJ1-4): DVKVTQSSRYLVKRTGEKVFLECVQDMDHENMFWYRQDPGLGLRLIYFSYDVKMKEKGDIPEGYSVSREKKERFSLILESASTNQTSMYLCASSTADEKLFFGSGTQLSVL.

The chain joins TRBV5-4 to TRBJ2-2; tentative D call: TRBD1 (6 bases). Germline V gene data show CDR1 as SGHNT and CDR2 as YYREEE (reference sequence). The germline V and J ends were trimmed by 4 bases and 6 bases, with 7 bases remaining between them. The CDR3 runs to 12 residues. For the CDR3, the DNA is TGTGCCAGCAGCCCAGGGGCCGGGGAGCTGTTTTTT. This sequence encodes CASSPGAGELFF. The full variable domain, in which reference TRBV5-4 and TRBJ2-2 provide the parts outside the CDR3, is ETGVTQSPTHLIKTRGQQVTLRCSSQSGHNTVSWYQQALGQGPQFIFQYYREEENGRGNFPPRFSGLQFPNYSSELNVNALELDDSALYLCASSPGAGELFFGEGSRLTVL.

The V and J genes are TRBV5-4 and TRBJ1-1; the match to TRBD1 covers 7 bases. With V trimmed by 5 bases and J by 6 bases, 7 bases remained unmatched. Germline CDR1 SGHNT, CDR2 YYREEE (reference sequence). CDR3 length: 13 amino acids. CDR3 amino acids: CASSSTGIPEAFF. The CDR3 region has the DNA TGTGCCAGCAGTTCGACAGGGATCCCTGAAGCTTTCTTT.

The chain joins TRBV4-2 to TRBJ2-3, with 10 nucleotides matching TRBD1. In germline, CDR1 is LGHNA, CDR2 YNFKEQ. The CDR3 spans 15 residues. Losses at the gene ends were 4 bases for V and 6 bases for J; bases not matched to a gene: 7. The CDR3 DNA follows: TGTGCCAGCAGCCCGACCGGGACAGGGGCCGATACGCAGTATTTT. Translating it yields CASSPTGTGADTQYF.

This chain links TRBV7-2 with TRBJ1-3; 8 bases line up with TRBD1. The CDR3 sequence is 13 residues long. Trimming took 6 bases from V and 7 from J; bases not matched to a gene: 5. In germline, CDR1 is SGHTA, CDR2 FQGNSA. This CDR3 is CASRGQASNTIYF. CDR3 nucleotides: TGTGCCAGCAGGGGACAGGCCAGTAACACCATATATTTT.

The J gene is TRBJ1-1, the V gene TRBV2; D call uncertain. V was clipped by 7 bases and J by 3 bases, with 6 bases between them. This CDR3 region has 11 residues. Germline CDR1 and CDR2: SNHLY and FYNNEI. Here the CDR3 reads CASKPYTEAFF. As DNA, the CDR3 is TGTGCCAGCAAGCCTTACACTGAAGCTTTCTTT.

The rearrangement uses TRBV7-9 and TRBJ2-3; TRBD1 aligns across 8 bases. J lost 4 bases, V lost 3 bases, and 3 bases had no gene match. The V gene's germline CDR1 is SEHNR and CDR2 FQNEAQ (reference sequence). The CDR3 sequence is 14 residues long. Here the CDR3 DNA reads TGTGCCAGCAGCTTGGGGACAGGCCCAGATACGCAGTATTTT. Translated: CASSLGTGPDTQYF.

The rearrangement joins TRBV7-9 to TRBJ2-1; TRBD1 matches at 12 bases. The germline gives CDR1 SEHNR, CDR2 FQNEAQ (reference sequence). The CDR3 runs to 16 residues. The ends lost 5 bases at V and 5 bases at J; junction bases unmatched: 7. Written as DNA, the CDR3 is TGTGCCAGCAGCCCCGGGACAGGGGGCTTCCACAATGAGCAGTTCTTC. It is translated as CASSPGTGGFHNEQFF.

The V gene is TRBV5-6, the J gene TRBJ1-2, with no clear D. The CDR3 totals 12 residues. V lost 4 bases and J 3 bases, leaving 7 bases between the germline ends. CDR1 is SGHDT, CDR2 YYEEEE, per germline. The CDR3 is CASSKDHYGYTF. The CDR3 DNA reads TGTGCCAGCAGCAAGGACCACTATGGCTACACCTTC.

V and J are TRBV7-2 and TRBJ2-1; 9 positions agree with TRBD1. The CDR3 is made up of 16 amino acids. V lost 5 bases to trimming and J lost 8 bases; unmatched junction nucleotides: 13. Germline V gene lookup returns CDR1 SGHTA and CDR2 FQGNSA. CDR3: CASSPPRDRVSHEQFF. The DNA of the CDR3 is TGTGCCAGCAGCCCCCCCCGGGACAGGGTTTCTCATGAGCAGTTCTTC.

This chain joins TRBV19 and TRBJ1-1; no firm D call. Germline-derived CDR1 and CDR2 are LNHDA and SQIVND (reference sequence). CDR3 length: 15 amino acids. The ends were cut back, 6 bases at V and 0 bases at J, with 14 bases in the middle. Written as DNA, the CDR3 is TGTGCCAGTAGATATCAGACGTCCATGAACACTGAAGCTTTCTTT. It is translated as CASRYQTSMNTEAFF.

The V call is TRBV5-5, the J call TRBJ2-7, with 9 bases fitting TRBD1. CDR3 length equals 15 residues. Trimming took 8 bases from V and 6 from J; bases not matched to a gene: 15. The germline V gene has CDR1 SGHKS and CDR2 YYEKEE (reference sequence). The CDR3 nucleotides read TGTGCCAGTCGGGGCCCCGGGACAGGGTTCTCCGAGCAGTACTTC. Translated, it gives CASRGPGTGFSEQYF.